This TCR beta chain appears in the sequencing data of a study of patients and donors after allogeneic stem cell transplantation. This clonotype was detected a few times. CDR1 is ENHRY and CDR2 is SYGVKD in the germline V gene. CDR3 length: 16 amino acids. V lost 0 bases, J lost 1 base, and 12 bases lay in between. In TCRdb, the RT-PCR reads were re-called with MiXCR into one record per CDR3 protein. In the table there are around 30,000 distinct CDR3 sequences, 8% to 10% of which are singletons. The gene calls are TRBV10-3 and TRBJ1-2, with a tentative D call TRBD1 (5 bases). The origin of this receptor is a human donor who was either an allogeneic HSCT recipient or a stem cell or donor lymphocyte infusion donor (not recorded which). It is not recorded whose cells these are; they may come from a transplant donor. What was sequenced was blood, either unsorted or a sorted T cell fraction (not recorded which). CDR3 sequence: CAISESGPQDNYGYTF. CDR3 sequence (DNA): TGTGCCATCAGTGAGTCGGGGCCCCAGGATAACTATGGCTACACCTTC.